This section outlines one T cell receptor beta chain sequence together with its context. Its antigen is unknown. This specimen belongs to a study of CD8 T cells in Susac syndrome. Sequencing of TCR beta covered CD8+ and CD4+ T cells obtained from blood. Negative isolation was used for CD8+ and CD4+ T cells and FACS enrichment for TEMRA cells. The CDR3 runs 16 residues. Trimming left V 7 bases short and J 3 bases short, with 20 bases between. Findings and limits, study-wide: An acknowledgment was made by the study that its TCR sequencing and HLA analysis involved relatively few individuals.

Random hexamers primed reverse transcription of about 0.45 to 1 ug RNA. The method of amplification for TCR beta CDR3 was immunoSEQ multiplex PCR, covering 54 Vbeta and 13 Jbeta. TCRdb reanalysed the immunoSEQ multiplex PCR reads using MiXCR and keeps one entry per CDR3 protein. The sample includes approximately 140,000 distinct CDR3 sequences, 75% to 90% of them seen just once. This receptor was taken from a human donor with multiple sclerosis. V is TRBV12-3 or TRBV12-4 and J is TRBJ2-3; D possibly corresponds to TRBD2 (6 bases). Sequencing was performed on CD8+ T cells from PBMCs. CDR3: CASNPEYYGGTDTQYF. Written as DNA, the CDR3 is TGTGCCAGCAACCCCGAATACTATGGGGGGACAGATACGCAGTATTTT.